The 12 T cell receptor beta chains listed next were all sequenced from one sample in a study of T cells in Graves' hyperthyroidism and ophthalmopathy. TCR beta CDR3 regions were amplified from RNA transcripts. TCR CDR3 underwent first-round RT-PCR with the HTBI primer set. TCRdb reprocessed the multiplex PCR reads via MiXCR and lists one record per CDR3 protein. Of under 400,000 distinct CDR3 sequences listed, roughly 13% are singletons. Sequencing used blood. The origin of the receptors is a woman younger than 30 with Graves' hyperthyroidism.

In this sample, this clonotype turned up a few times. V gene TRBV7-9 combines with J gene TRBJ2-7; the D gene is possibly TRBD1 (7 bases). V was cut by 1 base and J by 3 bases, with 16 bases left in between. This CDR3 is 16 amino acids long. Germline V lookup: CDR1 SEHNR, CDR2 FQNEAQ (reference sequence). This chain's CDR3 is CASSLVSRQGGYEQYF. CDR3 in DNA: TGTGCCAGCAGCTTAGTTTCGCGACAGGGAGGCTACGAGCAGTACTTC.

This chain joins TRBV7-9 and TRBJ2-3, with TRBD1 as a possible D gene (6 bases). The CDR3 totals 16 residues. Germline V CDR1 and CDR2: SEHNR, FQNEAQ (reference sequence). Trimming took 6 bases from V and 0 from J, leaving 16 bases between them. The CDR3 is CASSLSGTTSTDTQYF. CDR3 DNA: TGTGCCAGCAGTCTCTCCGGGACAACTAGCACAGATACGCAGTATTTT.

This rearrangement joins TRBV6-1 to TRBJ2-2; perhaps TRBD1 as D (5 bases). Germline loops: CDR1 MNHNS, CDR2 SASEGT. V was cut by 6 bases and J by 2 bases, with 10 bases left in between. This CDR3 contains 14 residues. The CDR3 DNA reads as TGTGCCAGCAGCCCGACAGTTAACACCGGGGAGCTGTTTTTT. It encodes CASSPTVNTGELFF.

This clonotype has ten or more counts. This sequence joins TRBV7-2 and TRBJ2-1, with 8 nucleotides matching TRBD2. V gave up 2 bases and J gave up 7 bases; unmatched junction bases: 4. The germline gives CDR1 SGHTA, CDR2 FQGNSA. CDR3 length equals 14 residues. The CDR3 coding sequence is TGTGCCAGCAGCTTACGAGAGCGGGGGAATGAGCAGTTCTTC. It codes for CASSLRERGNEQFF.

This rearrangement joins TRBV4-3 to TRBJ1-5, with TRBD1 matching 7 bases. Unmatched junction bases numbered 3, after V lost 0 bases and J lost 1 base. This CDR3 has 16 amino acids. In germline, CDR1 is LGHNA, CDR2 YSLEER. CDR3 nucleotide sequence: TGCGCCAGCAGCCAAGATTCGACAGGGAGCAATCAGCCCCAGCATTTT. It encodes CASSQDSTGSNQPQHF.

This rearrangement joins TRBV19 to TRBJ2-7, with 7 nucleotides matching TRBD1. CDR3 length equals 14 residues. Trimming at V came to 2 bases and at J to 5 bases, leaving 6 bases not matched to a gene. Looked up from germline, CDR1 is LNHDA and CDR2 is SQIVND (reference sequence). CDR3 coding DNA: TGTGCCAGTAGTATATCAGGGGGACCGAACGAGCAGTACTTC. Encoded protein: CASSISGGPNEQYF.

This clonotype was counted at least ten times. In DNA, the CDR3 is TGTGCCAGCAGCCGTAGCTATGGCTACACCTTC. This sequence encodes CASSRSYGYTF. The rearrangement uses TRBV3-1 and TRBJ1-2; D not resolved. This CDR3 is built from 11 residues. Germline CDR1 and CDR2: LGHDT and YNNKEL (reference sequence). V lost 4 bases to trimming and J lost 4 bases, with 4 bases between them. Full variable domain (remainder filled in from reference TRBV3-1 and TRBJ1-2): DTAVSQTPKYLVTQMGNDKSIKCEQNLGHDTMYWYKQDSKKFLKIMFSYNNKELIINETVPNRFSPKSPDKAHLNLHINSLELGDSAVYFCASSRSYGYTFGSGTRLTVV.

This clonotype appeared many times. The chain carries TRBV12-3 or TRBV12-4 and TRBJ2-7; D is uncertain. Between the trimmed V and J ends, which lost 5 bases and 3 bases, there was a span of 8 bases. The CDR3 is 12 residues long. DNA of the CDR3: TGTGCCAGCAGTATGACGGACTACGAGCAGTACTTC. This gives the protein CASSMTDYEQYF.

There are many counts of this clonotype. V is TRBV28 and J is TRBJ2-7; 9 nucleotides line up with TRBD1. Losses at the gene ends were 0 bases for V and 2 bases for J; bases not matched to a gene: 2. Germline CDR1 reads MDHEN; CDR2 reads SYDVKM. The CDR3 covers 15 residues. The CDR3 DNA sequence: TGTGCCAGCAGTTTATGGGGACAGGGAACCTACGAGCAGTACTTC. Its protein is CASSLWGQGTYEQYF.

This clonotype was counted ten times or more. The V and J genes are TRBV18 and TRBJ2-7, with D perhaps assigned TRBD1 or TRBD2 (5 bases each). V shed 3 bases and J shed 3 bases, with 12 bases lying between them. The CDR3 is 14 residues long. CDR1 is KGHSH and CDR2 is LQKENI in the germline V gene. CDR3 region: CASSPRRDHYEQYF. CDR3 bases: TGTGCCAGCTCACCCCGACGGGACCACTACGAGCAGTACTTC.

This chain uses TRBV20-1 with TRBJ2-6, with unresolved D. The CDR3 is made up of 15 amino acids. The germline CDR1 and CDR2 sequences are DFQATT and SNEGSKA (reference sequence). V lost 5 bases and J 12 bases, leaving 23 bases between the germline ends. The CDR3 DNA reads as TGCAGTGCTGACGCTGGATGGCCACCTCAGAGCGTCCTGACTTTC. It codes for CSADAGWPPQSVLTF.

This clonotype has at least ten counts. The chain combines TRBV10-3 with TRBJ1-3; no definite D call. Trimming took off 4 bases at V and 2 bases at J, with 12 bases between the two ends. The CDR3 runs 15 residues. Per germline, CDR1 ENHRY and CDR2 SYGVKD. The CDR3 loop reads CAISALEGTGNTIYF. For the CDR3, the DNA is TGTGCCATCAGTGCCCTTGAGGGTACTGGAAACACCATATATTTT.